The present T cell receptor beta chain was sequenced within a study of T cells in Graves' hyperthyroidism and ophthalmopathy. On the study more broadly: Pretreatment peripheral blood was obtained at initial diagnosis. Study-level results: In validation, the model predicted ophthalmopathy. These predictions came a median approximately six months before onset.

The investigators amplified TCR beta CDR3 regions from RNA transcripts. Primed by the HTBI set, a first-round RT-PCR was run on the TCR CDR3. Each CDR3 protein gets one entry after TCRdb re-called the multiplex PCR reads with MiXCR. The sample consists of some 500,000 distinct CDR3 sequences, around 22% of them appearing once. The V gene's germline CDR1 is MNHNS and CDR2 SASEGT. The CDR3 has 15 amino acids. V shed 6 bases and J 1 base; nucleotides not matched to a gene: 8. A remark on this clonotype: Antigen: not known.

Sequenced input: blood. This receptor was taken from a woman younger than 45 with Graves' ophthalmopathy. This chain connects TRBV6-1 to TRBJ1-1; TRBD1 matches 7 bases. The CDR3: CASSPGQEANTEAFF. CDR3 coding DNA: TGTGCCAGCAGCCCCGGACAGGAAGCGAACACTGAAGCTTTCTTT.